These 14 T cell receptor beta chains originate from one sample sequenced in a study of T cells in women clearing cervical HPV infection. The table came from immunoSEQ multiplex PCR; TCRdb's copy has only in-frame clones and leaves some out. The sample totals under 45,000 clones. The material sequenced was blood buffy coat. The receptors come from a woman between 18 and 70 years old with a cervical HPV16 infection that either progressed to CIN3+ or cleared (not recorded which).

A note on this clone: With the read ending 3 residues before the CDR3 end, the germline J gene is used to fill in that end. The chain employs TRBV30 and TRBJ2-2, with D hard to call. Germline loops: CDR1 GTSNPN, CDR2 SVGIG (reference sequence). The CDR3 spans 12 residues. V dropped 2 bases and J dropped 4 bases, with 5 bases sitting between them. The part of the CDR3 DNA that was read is TGTGCCTGGAGTTTCCGCACCGGGGAG. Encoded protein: CAWSFRTGE. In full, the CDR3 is CAWSFRTGELFF.

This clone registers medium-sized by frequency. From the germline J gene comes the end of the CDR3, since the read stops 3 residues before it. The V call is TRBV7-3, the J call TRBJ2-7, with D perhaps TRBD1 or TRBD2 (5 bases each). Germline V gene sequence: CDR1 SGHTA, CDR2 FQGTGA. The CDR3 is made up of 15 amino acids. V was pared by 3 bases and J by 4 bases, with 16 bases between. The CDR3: CASSFALGEGYEQYF. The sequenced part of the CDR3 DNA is TGTGCCAGCAGCTTCGCCTTAGGTGAGGGGTACGAG. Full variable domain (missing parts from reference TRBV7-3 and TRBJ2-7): GAGVSQTPSNKVTEKGKYVELRCDPISGHTALYWYRQSLGQGPEFLIYFQGTGAADDSGLPNDRFFAVRPEGSVSTLKIQRTERGDSAVYLCASSFALGEGYEQYFGPGTRLTVT.

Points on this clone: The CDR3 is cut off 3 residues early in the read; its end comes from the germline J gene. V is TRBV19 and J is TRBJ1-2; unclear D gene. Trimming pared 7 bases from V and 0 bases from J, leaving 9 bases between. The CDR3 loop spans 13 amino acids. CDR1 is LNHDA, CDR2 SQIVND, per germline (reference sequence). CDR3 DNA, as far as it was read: TGTGCCAGTACCGGGTTAGCTAACTATGGC. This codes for CASTGLANYG. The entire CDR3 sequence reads CASTGLANYGYTF.

The CDR3: CASSQEPSGPSSYNEQFF. The CDR3 DNA, read in part, is TGTGCCAGCAGCCAAGAGCCTAGCGGGCCCAGCTCCTACAATGAG. The chain is built from TRBV4-2 and TRBJ2-1; the match to TRBD2 covers 8 bases. Coverage ceases 3 residues before the CDR3 finishes, and the germline J gene fills in the end. Germline values: CDR1 LGHNA, CDR2 YNFKEQ. The CDR3 has 18 residues. V was pared by 0 bases and J by 0 bases, with 7 bases of the junction left unmatched.

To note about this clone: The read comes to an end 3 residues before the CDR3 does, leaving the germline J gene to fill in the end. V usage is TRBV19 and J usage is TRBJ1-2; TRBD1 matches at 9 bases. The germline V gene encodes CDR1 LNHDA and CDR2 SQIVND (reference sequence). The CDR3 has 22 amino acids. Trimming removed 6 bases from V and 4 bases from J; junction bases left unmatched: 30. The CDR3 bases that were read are TGTGCCAGTAGACCCCGCTCCGGGACAGGGTGGACTACCGCTAGTCCGAGCTATGGC. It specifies CASRPRSGTGWTTASPSYG. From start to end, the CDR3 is CASRPRSGTGWTTASPSYGYTF.

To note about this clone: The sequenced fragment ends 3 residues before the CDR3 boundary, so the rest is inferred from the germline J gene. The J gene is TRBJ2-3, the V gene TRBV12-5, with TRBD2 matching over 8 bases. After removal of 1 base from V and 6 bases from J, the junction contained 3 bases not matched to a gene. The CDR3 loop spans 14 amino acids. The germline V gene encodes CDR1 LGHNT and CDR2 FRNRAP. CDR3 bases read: TGTGCTAGTGGTTTGGGAGCGGGAGAGGATACG. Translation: CASGLGAGEDT. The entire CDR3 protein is CASGLGAGEDTQYF.

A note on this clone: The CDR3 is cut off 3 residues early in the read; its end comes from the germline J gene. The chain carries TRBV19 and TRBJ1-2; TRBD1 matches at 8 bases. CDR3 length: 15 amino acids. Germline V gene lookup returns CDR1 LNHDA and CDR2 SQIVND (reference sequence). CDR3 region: CASSVPGGLNYDYTF. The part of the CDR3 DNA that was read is TGTGCCAGTAGTGTCCCAGGGGGCTTAAACTACGAC.

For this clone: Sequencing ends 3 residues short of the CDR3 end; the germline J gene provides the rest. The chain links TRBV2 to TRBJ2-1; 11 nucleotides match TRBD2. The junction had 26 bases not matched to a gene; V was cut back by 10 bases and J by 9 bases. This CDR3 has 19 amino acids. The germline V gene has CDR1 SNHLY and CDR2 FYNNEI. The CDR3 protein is CATQPHRGPSSGRQIEQFF. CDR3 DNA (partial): TGTGCCACCCAGCCCCATAGGGGTCCTTCTAGCGGGAGGCAGATTGAG.

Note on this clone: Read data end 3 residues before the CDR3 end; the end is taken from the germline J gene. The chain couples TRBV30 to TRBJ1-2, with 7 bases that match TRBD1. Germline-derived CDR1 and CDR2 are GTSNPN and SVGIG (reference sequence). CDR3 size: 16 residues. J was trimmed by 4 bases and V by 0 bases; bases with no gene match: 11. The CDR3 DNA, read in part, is TGTGCCTGGAGTGTGAAAGGGGGCGGTACGACCTATGGC. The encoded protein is CAWSVKGGGTTYG. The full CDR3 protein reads CAWSVKGGGTTYGYTF. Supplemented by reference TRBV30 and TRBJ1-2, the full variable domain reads SQTIHQWPATLVQPVGSPLSLECTVEGTSNPNLYWYRQAAGRGLQLLFYSVGIGQISSEVPQNLSASRPQDRQFILSSKKLLLSDSGFYLCAWSVKGGGTTYGYTFGSGTRLTVV.

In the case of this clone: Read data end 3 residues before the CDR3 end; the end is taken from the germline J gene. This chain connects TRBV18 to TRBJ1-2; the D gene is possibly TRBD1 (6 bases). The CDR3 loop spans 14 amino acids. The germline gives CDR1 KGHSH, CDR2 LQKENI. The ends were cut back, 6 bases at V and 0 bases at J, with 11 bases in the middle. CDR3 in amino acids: CASSWTDANYGYTF. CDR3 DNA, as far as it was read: TGTGCCAGCTCCTGGACAGATGCTAACTATGGC.

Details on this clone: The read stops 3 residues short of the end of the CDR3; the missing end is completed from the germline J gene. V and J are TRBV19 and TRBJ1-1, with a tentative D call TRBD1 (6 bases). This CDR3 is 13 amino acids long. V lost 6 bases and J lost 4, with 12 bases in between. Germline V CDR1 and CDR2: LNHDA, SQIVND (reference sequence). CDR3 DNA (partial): TGTGCCAGTAGGAGGGGGGGAGTCACTGAA. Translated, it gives CASRRGGVTE. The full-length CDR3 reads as CASRRGGVTEAFF.

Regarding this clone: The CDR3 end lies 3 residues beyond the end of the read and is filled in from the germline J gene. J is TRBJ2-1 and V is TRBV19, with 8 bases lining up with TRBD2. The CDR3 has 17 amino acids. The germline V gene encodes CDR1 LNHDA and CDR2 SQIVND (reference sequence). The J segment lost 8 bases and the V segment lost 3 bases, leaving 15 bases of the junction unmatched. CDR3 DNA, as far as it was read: TGTGCCAGTAGTATCCCCCCTCTAGCGGGCATCGATGATGAG. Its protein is CASSIPPLAGIDDE. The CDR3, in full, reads CASSIPPLAGIDDEQFF. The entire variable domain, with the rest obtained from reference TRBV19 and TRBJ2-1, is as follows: DGGITQSPKYLFRKEGQNVTLSCEQNLNHDAMYWYRQDPGQGLRLIYYSQIVNDFQKGDIAEGYSVSREKKESFPLTVTSAQKNPTAFYLCASSIPPLAGIDDEQFFGPGTRLTVL.

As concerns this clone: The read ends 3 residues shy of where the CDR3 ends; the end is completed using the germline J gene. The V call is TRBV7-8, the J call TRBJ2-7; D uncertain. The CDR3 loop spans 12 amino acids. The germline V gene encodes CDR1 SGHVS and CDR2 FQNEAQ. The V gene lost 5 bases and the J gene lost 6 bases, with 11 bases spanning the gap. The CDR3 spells CASSLTTGEQYF. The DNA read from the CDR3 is TGTGCCAGCAGCCTCACCACCGGCGAG.

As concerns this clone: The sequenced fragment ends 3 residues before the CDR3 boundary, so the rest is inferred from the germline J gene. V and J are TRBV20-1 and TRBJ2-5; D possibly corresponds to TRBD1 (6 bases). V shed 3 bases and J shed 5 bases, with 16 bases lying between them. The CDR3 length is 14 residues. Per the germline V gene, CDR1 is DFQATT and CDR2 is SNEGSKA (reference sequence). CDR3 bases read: TGCAGTGCTAGCCCCAGGGGCTCAGGGGAGACC. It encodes CSASPRGSGET. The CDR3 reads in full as CSASPRGSGETQYF.